This T cell receptor beta chain was captured in a study of response to subunit inactivated influenza vaccine. Overall study results and limits: That few new T cells are recruited by each seasonal influenza vaccination was the authors' suggestion.

Via MiXCR, TCRdb re-called the RT-PCR reads, giving one row per CDR3 protein. The sample records about 650,000 distinct CDR3 sequences, approximately 15% being singletons. This clonotype was counted only a few times. Its antigen remains unknown. This CDR3 comprises 16 residues. V lost 6 bases to trimming and J lost 3 bases, with 18 bases between them. The germline gives CDR1 SGHTA, CDR2 FQGNSA. The clonotype comes from a man aged 45-65 years who received an inactivated influenza vaccine. The material sequenced was PBMCs from blood, taken less than 15 days before vaccination. The V and J genes are TRBV7-2 and TRBJ2-1; D might be TRBD1 (6 bases). This chain's CDR3 is CASSPDVGTLYNEQFF. CDR3 in DNA: TGTGCCAGCAGTCCAGATGTGGGGACACTCTACAATGAGCAGTTCTTC.